The 13 T cell receptor beta chains given below trace back to one sample, sequenced in a study of CD8 T cells in ankylosing spondylitis. TCRdb analysed the 5' RACE reads with MiXCR anew, one entry per CDR3 protein. The data contain hundreds of thousands of distinct CDR3 sequences, 20% to 30% of them seen just once; the ten biggest clones take up roughly 6.7%. Sequencing input: blood, either unsorted or a sorted T cell fraction (not recorded which). Receptor source: a male donor with ankylosing spondylitis or in good health (not recorded which).

This chain joins TRBV20-1 and TRBJ2-7; D unresolved. Trimming cost V 1 base and J 2 bases, with 12 bases left between them. The CDR3 extends over 14 amino acids. The germline gives CDR1 DFQATT, CDR2 SNEGSKA (reference sequence). The CDR3 DNA follows: TGCAGTGCTAGAGCCCCCGACGTGGCCTACGAGCAGTACTTC. As protein: CSARAPDVAYEQYF.

This rearrangement joins TRBV12-3 or TRBV12-4 to TRBJ2-1; 8 bases align to TRBD2. The CDR3 runs to 16 residues. With V trimmed by 3 bases and J by 8 bases, 12 bases remained unmatched. CDR3: CASSFGSGGPIDEQFF. Here the CDR3 DNA reads TGTGCCAGCAGTTTCGGTTCGGGAGGGCCAATCGATGAGCAGTTCTTC.

Only a few counts were recorded for this clonotype. The chain carries TRBV4-1 and TRBJ2-3; 10 positions match TRBD2. This CDR3 region has 18 residues. V was pared by 0 bases and J by 0 bases, with 6 bases of the junction left unmatched. Germline values: CDR1 MGHRA, CDR2 YSYEKL. In DNA form, the CDR3 reads TGCGCCAGCAGCCAAGATCTTACTAGCGGGGTTAGCACAGATACGCAGTATTTT. Its translation: CASSQDLTSGVSTDTQYF.

This clonotype was recorded at least ten times. The V gene is TRBV20-1, the J gene TRBJ2-7; 9 bases are shared with TRBD1. V gave up 5 bases and J gave up 3 bases; unmatched junction bases: 5. This CDR3 has 13 residues. Germline CDR1 is DFQATT and CDR2 is SNEGSKA (reference sequence). CDR3 nucleotides: TGCAGTGCTGGACAGGGGACAAGCTACGAGCAGTACTTC. It encodes CSAGQGTSYEQYF.

This clonotype came up many times. CDR3 DNA sequence: TGCAGTGCTAGTGATTACAGGGGGATGAACACTGAAGCTTTCTTT. This codes for CSASDYRGMNTEAFF. The chain employs TRBV20-1 and TRBJ1-1; 8 bases are shared with TRBD1. The V and J ends lost 3 bases and 0 bases, in that order; junction bases with no gene match: 6. Germline V gene data show CDR1 as DFQATT and CDR2 as SNEGSKA (reference sequence). This CDR3 region has 15 residues.

Points on this clonotype: A single base separates this from a much larger clone, so it may be a read error. V and J are TRBV13 and TRBJ2-2; a weak D match, TRBD2 (6 bases). Per germline, CDR1 PRHDT and CDR2 FYEKMQ (reference sequence). The CDR3 sequence is 18 residues long. The CDR3 sequence: CACSPPTIGGVGAGELFF. CDR3 coding DNA: TGTGCCTGCAGCCCACCCACCATCGGAGGGGTGGGGGCCGGGGAGCTGTTTTTT.

The sample holds many counts of this clonotype. The CDR3 loop is CASSLGGQAQETQYF. CDR3 nucleotides: TGTGCCAGCAGTTTAGGCGGACAGGCTCAAGAGACCCAGTACTTC. This chain connects TRBV12-3 or TRBV12-4 to TRBJ2-5; 7 nucleotides match TRBD1. V was pared by 1 base and J by 2 bases, with 4 bases of the junction left unmatched. This CDR3 has 15 residues.

This clonotype was recorded at least ten times. The CDR3 loop is CATRRDVLSYEQYF. The CDR3 DNA is TGTGCCACCCGGCGGGACGTCTTGTCCTACGAGCAGTACTTC. The rearrangement links TRBV15 to TRBJ2-7; possible D gene TRBD2, 6 bases. V lost 8 bases and J lost 1, with 15 bases in between. CDR3 length: 14 residues. Looked up from germline, CDR1 is LNHNV and CDR2 is YYDKDF (reference sequence).

This chain joins TRBV12-3 or TRBV12-4 and TRBJ2-2, with TRBD1 matching 7 bases. CDR3 length equals 16 residues. Germline trimming cut 4 bases from V and 2 bases from J; bases unmatched to any gene: 7. For the CDR3, the DNA is TGTGCCAGCAGTTACCGTGGGACAGCCAACACCGGGGAGCTGTTTTTT. Translated, it gives CASSYRGTANTGELFF.

The chain has TRBV5-1 and TRBJ2-5; 7 bases fit TRBD1. Germline values: CDR1 SGHRS, CDR2 YFSETQ. V lost 5 bases, J lost 5 bases, and 9 bases stayed unmatched. The CDR3 runs 14 residues. CDR3 in DNA: TGCGCCAGCAGTTCGAGGGGGCCCCGGGAGACCCAGTACTTC. Amino acids: CASSSRGPRETQYF.

This clonotype appeared many times. The V gene is TRBV12-3 or TRBV12-4, the J gene TRBJ1-5, with TRBD1 as a possible D gene (5 bases). CDR3 length: 17 amino acids. Trimming took 6 bases from V and 0 from J, leaving 18 bases between them. The chain's CDR3 is CASSLAGKGYSNQPQHF. CDR3 sequence (DNA): TGTGCCAGCAGCCTAGCCGGCAAGGGGTATAGCAATCAGCCCCAGCATTTT.

The chain joins TRBV6-1 to TRBJ2-2; TRBD1 aligns across 7 bases. V lost 6 bases to trimming and J lost 2 bases; unmatched junction nucleotides: 9. This CDR3 is built from 16 residues. Germline lookup yields CDR1 MNHNS and CDR2 SASEGT. The CDR3 coding sequence is TGTGCCAGCAGCCAAAGAACAGGGGCCAACACCGGGGAGCTGTTTTTT. Amino acids: CASSQRTGANTGELFF.

This clonotype was counted at least ten times. The chain couples TRBV20-1 to TRBJ2-7, with TRBD1 matching over 8 bases. CDR1 is DFQATT and CDR2 is SNEGSKA in the germline V gene (reference sequence). This CDR3 has 13 residues. V lost 5 bases to trimming and J lost 3 bases; unmatched junction nucleotides: 6. The CDR3 loop is CSARGQVSYEQYF. In nucleotides, the CDR3 is TGCAGTGCTCGGGGACAGGTTAGCTACGAGCAGTACTTC.